The 6 T cell receptor beta chains in this list originate from one sample, sequenced in a study of Siglec-9 on CD8 T cells in melanoma. Libraries were prepared by immunoSEQ multiplex PCR; TCRdb keeps only in-frame clonotypes and omits some of them. The data hold 30,000 to 45,000 clones, with more than 65% observed a single time. The specimen sequenced was Siglec-9- CD8+ T cells sorted from blood. Receptors originate from a human donor in good health.

The V call is TRBV27, the J call TRBJ1-1, with D possibly TRBD1 on 5 matching bases. This CDR3 has 13 residues. The germline V and J ends were trimmed by 3 bases and 5 bases, with 10 bases remaining between them. Per the germline V gene, CDR1 is MNHEY and CDR2 is SMNVEV (reference sequence). Written as DNA, the CDR3 is TGTGCCAGCAGTTTCCAGCGGGGGACTGAAGCTTTCTTT. This translates into CASSFQRGTEAFF.

The chain joins TRBV27 to TRBJ1-2; D remains unclear. The CDR3 is 13 residues long. The V end lost 5 bases, the J end lost 1 base, and 8 bases lay between the germline ends. The germline CDR1 and CDR2 sequences are MNHEY and SMNVEV (reference sequence). The CDR3 nucleotides are TGTGCCAGCAGTATGGACGGTAACTATGGCTACACCTTC. It encodes CASSMDGNYGYTF.

The gene calls are TRBV29-1 and TRBJ2-7; D remains unclear. The CDR3 spans 11 residues. Between the trimmed V and J ends, which lost 4 bases and 3 bases, there was a span of 7 bases. Germline V gives CDR1 SQVTM, CDR2 ANQGSEA. As DNA, the CDR3 is TGCAGCGTTGTGTGGGGCTACGAGCAGTACTTC. Translation: CSVVWGYEQYF.

The chain couples TRBV6-4 to TRBJ2-3; D perhaps matches TRBD2 (6 bases). The V end lost 2 bases, the J end lost 1 base, and 10 bases lay between the germline ends. Germline V gene lookup returns CDR1 MRHNA and CDR2 SNTAGT. The CDR3 is made up of 15 amino acids. The CDR3 here is CASSDVSGGTDTQYF. In nucleotides, the CDR3 is TGTGCCAGCAGTGACGTGTCGGGAGGCACAGATACGCAGTATTTT.

This chain connects TRBV4-1 to TRBJ2-1; tentative D call: TRBD2 (7 bases). Germline V gene lookup returns CDR1 MGHRA and CDR2 YSYEKL. CDR3 length: 15 residues. V was cut by 6 bases and J by 0 bases, with 12 bases left in between. The CDR3 region is CASRAGARSYNEQFF. The CDR3 DNA is TGCGCCAGCAGGGCGGGGGCCCGCTCCTACAATGAGCAGTTCTTC.

This clone occurred a few times. V usage is TRBV30 and J usage is TRBJ1-1; perhaps TRBD1 as D (6 bases). The CDR3 contains 14 residues. Germline-derived CDR1 and CDR2 are GTSNPN and SVGIG (reference sequence). V lost 2 bases and J 4 bases, leaving 14 bases between the germline ends. The CDR3 bases are TGTGCCTGGAGTCTCTCGGGGGGCCGCACTGAAGCTTTCTTT. Protein product: CAWSLSGGRTEAFF.